A selection of T cell receptor beta chains follows, all from one sample in a study of cytomegalovirus exposure and HLA in healthy donors. The protocol was immunoSEQ multiplex PCR, while the TCRdb copy is restricted to in-frame clones and leaves out a portion. The data hold 250,000 to 350,000 clones, with 80% observed a single time. Sequencing used PBMCs. These receptors all stem from a girl aged 2 to 9 in good health and CMV-seronegative. Both conserved end residues are part of each CDR3. A D gene is named only where the DNA matches it firmly. Only part of the rows carry a size: once, few, many, or a class if the clone is expanded.

J gene	clone size	D gene	V gene	CDR3 protein	CDR3 DNA
TRBJ1-2	-	TRBD1	TRBV5-1	CASSIGTVAIPNYGYTF	TGCGCCAGCAGCATTGGGACAGTAGCCATTCCTAACTATGGCTACACCTTC
TRBJ2-3	-	-	TRBV6-6	CASSPNTDTQYF	TGTGCCAGCAGCCCAAACACAGATACGCAGTATTTT
TRBJ1-2	-	-	TRBV5-4	CASTGSGGYGYTF	TGTGCCAGTACGGGATCGGGGGGGTATGGCTACACCTTC
TRBJ1-5	-	-	TRBV6-5	CASNQRSNQPQHF	TGTGCCAGCAACCAGCGGAGCAATCAGCCCCAGCATTTT
TRBJ2-1	-	TRBD2	TRBV10-3	CAMRAGVGNEQFF	TGTGCCATGCGAGCGGGAGTGGGGAATGAGCAGTTCTTC
TRBJ1-1	-	-	TRBV18	CASSPGRGGMNTEAFF	TGTGCCAGCTCACCCGGCCGGGGGGGGATGAACACTGAAGCTTTCTTT
TRBJ2-2	-	-	TRBV7-9	CASSLTGPQVNTGELFF	TGTGCCAGCAGCTTAACTGGTCCCCAAGTAAACACCGGGGAGCTGTTTTTT
TRBJ2-1	-	-	TRBV28	CASSPLGSYNEQFF	TGTGCCAGCAGTCCCCTAGGCTCCTACAATGAGCAGTTCTTC
TRBJ1-2	-	TRBD1	TRBV29-1	CSVDYRDRGDYGYTF	TGCAGTGTAGATTACCGGGACAGGGGGGACTATGGCTACACCTTC
TRBJ2-7	-	TRBD1	TRBV7-8	CASSLRGTGEVYEQYF	TGTGCCAGCAGCTTAAGAGGGACAGGGGAGGTCTACGAGCAGTACTTC
TRBJ2-7	-	TRBD1	TRBV6-1	CASSGPRAGGSYEQYF	TGTGCCAGCAGTGGCCCCCGCGCAGGGGGTTCGTACGAGCAGTACTTC
TRBJ2-2	-	TRBD1	TRBV6-4	CASRDLGQGHTGELFF	TGTGCCAGCAGAGATTTGGGACAGGGACACACCGGGGAGCTGTTTTTT
TRBJ2-3	-	TRBD2	TRBV9	CASSAYAGLAGLSDTQYF	TGTGCCAGCAGCGCCTACGCGGGACTAGCGGGACTGTCAGATACGCAGTATTTT
TRBJ2-3	-	-	TRBV4-1	CASSQEGASRSDTQYF	TGCGCCAGCAGCCAAGAGGGGGCGTCGCGGTCAGATACGCAGTATTTT
TRBJ2-7	-	-	TRBV4-1	CASSHLTGEGYEQYF	TGCGCCAGCAGCCACCTGACAGGGGAGGGCTACGAGCAGTACTTC
TRBJ2-7	-	-	TRBV6-5	CASSYSITEKGDEQYF	TGTGCCAGCAGTTACTCGATAACCGAGAAAGGGGACGAGCAGTACTTC
TRBJ2-1	-	TRBD2	TRBV25-1	CASSSSPGLARYNEQFF	TGTGCCAGCAGTAGTTCACCGGGACTAGCGAGGTACAATGAGCAGTTCTTC
TRBJ2-1	-	TRBD2	TRBV4-1	CASSQLAGGHNEQFF	TGCGCCAGCAGCCAGCTAGCGGGGGGGCACAATGAGCAGTTCTTC
TRBJ1-2	-	-	TRBV11-2	CASSFSSYGYTF	TGTGCCAGCAGCTTTAGCTCCTATGGCTACACCTTC
TRBJ1-2	-	-	TRBV7-9	CAIPAGDGYTF	TGTGCCATCCCGGCGGGAGATGGCTACACCTTC
TRBJ1-3	few	-	TRBV5-1	CASSLAGGSGNTIYF	TGCGCCAGCAGCTTGGCCGGGGGCTCTGGAAACACCATATATTTT
TRBJ2-6	-	-	TRBV4-2	CASSQRQVPPSGANVLTF	TGTGCCAGCAGCCAAAGACAAGTTCCACCTTCTGGGGCCAACGTCCTGACTTTC
TRBJ2-1	-	TRBD1	TRBV5-1	CASSQRTGDNEQFF	TGCGCCAGCAGCCAAAGGACAGGCGATAATGAGCAGTTCTTC
TRBJ2-2	once	TRBD1	TRBV19	CASSLDRVGAGELFF	TGTGCCAGTAGTCTTGACAGGGTAGGCGCCGGGGAGCTGTTTTTT
TRBJ2-1	-	-	TRBV28	CASQPTGLADNNEQFF	TGTGCCAGCCAACCTACAGGGCTAGCGGATAACAATGAGCAGTTCTTC
TRBJ1-4	-	-	TRBV29-1	CSGLTWDSGSPNEKLFF	TGCAGCGGCCTTACATGGGACTCAGGCTCTCCTAATGAAAAACTGTTTTTT
TRBJ1-1	-	-	TRBV11-3	CASSLKAAGNEKTEAFF	TGTGCCAGCAGCTTAAAGGCCGCAGGGAATGAAAAGACTGAAGCTTTCTTT
TRBJ1-1	-	TRBD1	TRBV27	CASSPYGQGPTEAFF	TGTGCCAGCAGCCCGTATGGACAGGGCCCCACTGAAGCTTTCTTT
TRBJ2-2	-	TRBD1	TRBV5-4	CASSFTGGRPTGELFF	TGTGCCAGCAGCTTCACAGGGGGGCGCCCCACCGGGGAGCTGTTTTTT
TRBJ1-5	few	-	TRBV18	CASSAEIGPQHF	TGTGCCAGCTCAGCCGAAATCGGGCCCCAGCATTTT
TRBJ2-5	-	TRBD2	TRBV7-9	CASSFGGARETQYF	TGTGCCAGCAGCTTCGGGGGGGCAAGAGAGACCCAGTACTTC
TRBJ2-3	-	-	TRBV10-2	CASVSGVGTDTQYF	TGCGCCAGCGTTAGCGGAGTTGGCACAGATACGCAGTATTTT
TRBJ2-7	-	TRBD2	TRBV4-1	CASSQDRSSGTKSYEQYF	TGCGCCAGCAGCCAAGATAGATCTAGCGGGACTAAGTCCTACGAGCAGTACTTC
TRBJ1-2	-	-	TRBV7-3	CASQFRQQQVYGYTF	TGTGCCAGCCAGTTTAGACAGCAACAAGTTTATGGCTACACCTTC
TRBJ2-1	-	TRBD2	TRBV15	CATSRDGLVRFHNEQFF	TGTGCCACCAGCAGAGATGGACTAGTTCGTTTCCACAATGAGCAGTTCTTC
TRBJ1-2	-	TRBD1	TRBV28	CASSLLSPVPGQVKGYTF	TGTGCCAGCAGTTTGTTGTCCCCTGTTCCGGGACAGGTGAAGGGCTACACCTTC
TRBJ1-1	-	TRBD1	TRBV19	CATRNVDRGSGAFF	TGTGCCACAAGGAATGTCGACAGGGGGTCGGGAGCTTTCTTT
TRBJ2-5	-	-	TRBV6-1	CASSELALPQETQYF	TGTGCCAGCAGTGAACTAGCGCTACCCCAAGAGACCCAGTACTTC
TRBJ1-4	-	-	TRBV28	CASSLSTGQRKLFF	TGTGCCAGCAGTTTATCAACCGGACAACGGAAACTGTTTTTT
TRBJ1-2	-	TRBD1	TRBV5-4	CASSLGDRGIWGYTF	TGTGCCAGCAGCTTGGGAGACAGGGGGATTTGGGGCTACACCTTC
TRBJ2-6	-	-	TRBV27	CASSFEGAISGANVLTF	TGTGCCAGCAGTTTCGAGGGCGCGATCTCTGGGGCCAACGTCCTGACTTTC
TRBJ2-3	once	TRBD2	TRBV6-5	CASSDGLAADTQYF	TGTGCCAGCAGCGACGGACTAGCGGCAGATACGCAGTATTTT
TRBJ2-7	few	-	TRBV27	CASSYRRDSSYEQYF	TGTGCCAGCAGCTACAGACGGGACTCAAGCTACGAGCAGTACTTC
TRBJ1-3	-	-	TRBV7-6	CASSPRPTGTGSGNTIYF	TGTGCCAGCAGCCCCCGACCCACAGGGACGGGGTCTGGAAACACCATATATTTT
TRBJ2-1	-	TRBD1	TRBV9	CASSVGDRQYEQFF	TGTGCCAGCAGCGTGGGGGACAGGCAATATGAGCAGTTCTTC
TRBJ1-2	-	-	TRBV5-5	CASSLEAGNYGYTF	TGTGCCAGCAGCTTGGAAGCAGGGAACTATGGCTACACCTTC
TRBJ1-5	-	TRBD1	TRBV5-1	CASSAGTGGADQPQHF	TGCGCCAGCAGCGCGGGGACAGGGGGCGCGGATCAGCCCCAGCATTTT
TRBJ2-1	-	-	TRBV7-8	CASSSLGDSPYNEQFF	TGTGCCAGCAGCTCGTTAGGGGATTCTCCCTACAATGAGCAGTTCTTC
TRBJ2-3	-	-	TRBV5-1	CASSWGGLGDTQYF	TGCGCCAGCAGCTGGGGGGGCTTGGGAGATACGCAGTATTTT
TRBJ1-5	-	TRBD1	TRBV27	CASSLSVRGNQPQHF	TGTGCCAGCAGTTTATCGGTCAGGGGGAATCAGCCCCAGCATTTT
TRBJ1-1	-	-	TRBV19	CASSMRGLHSEAFF	TGTGCCAGTAGTATGCGGGGACTCCACTCGGAAGCTTTCTTT
TRBJ1-4	-	TRBD1	TRBV28	CASRSLNRGWEKLFF	TGTGCCAGCAGAAGCCTTAACAGGGGATGGGAAAAACTGTTTTTT
TRBJ2-2	-	TRBD1	TRBV28	CASSSTGGWDGELFF	TGTGCCAGCAGTTCCACAGGGGGCTGGGACGGGGAGCTGTTTTTT
TRBJ2-1	-	TRBD2	TRBV4-2	CASSQGHTSGDGNEQFF	TGTGCCAGCAGCCAAGGCCACACTAGCGGGGATGGGAATGAGCAGTTCTTC
TRBJ2-5	-	TRBD1	TRBV6-5	CASRQGNQETQYF	TGTGCCAGCAGACAGGGGAACCAAGAGACCCAGTACTTC
TRBJ2-7	-	-	TRBV5-8	CASTQRQGNYEQYF	TGTGCCAGCACCCAGAGGCAGGGTAACTACGAGCAGTACTTC
TRBJ2-3	-	-	TRBV5-6	CASSLTVSTDTQYF	TGTGCCAGCAGCTTGACTGTATCCACAGATACGCAGTATTTT